This T cell receptor beta chain stems from a study of blood T cell repertoires in COVID-19. Study-wide context: Samples of COVID-19 (acute and convalescent) were obtained from the United States, Italy and Spain. The cDNA or gDNA used as material had been derived from T cells, B-cell-depleted T cells, or PBMCs.

Original analysis: Reference gene primer amplification gave nucleated cell count estimates. Sequencing was performed with immunoSEQ multiplex PCR; in TCRdb, only in-frame clones are kept and a portion is missing. V, J and clone size were drawn from that table, and D and trimming were deduced from the DNA. The sample records about 80,000 clones, around 83% being singletons. Germline assignment: CDR1 SGHRS and CDR2 YFSETQ. The CDR3 sequence is 16 residues long. V shed 2 bases and J 0 bases; nucleotides not matched to a gene: 3. The chain joins TRBV5-1 to TRBJ1-4; 8 bases line up with TRBD1. The clonotype comes from a woman aged 70-85 years with acute or convalescent COVID-19. Material: peripheral blood. In nucleotides, the CDR3 is TGCGCCAGCAGCTTACAGGGGGAGGCAACTAATGAAAAACTGTTTTTT. This encodes CASSLQGEATNEKLFF.